The rows below give T cell receptor beta chains drawn from one sample of a study of T cell repertoires in cytomegalovirus infection. MiXCR, applied by TCRdb to the reads, yields one record per CDR3 protein. The sample lists approximately 990,000 distinct CDR3 sequences; approximately 31% were seen once. These receptors lack a known antigen. The sequenced sample was cultured CD8+ T cells from PBMCs, obtained from culture after CMV antigen stimulation. All receptors derive from a human donor in good health (CMV status not recorded). Some clones in this sample may be carry-over from other donors' samples. Each CDR3 is given with its conserved first and last residue. D genes are given only for firm matches. Not every row has a clone size; where given, it reads once, few, many or a size class.

many,TRBV7-8,.,TRBJ1-6,CASSLSSGGLRAPLHF,TGTGCCAGCAGCTTGAGTAGCGGGGGGCTTAGGGCACCCCTCCACTTT
many,TRBV12-3/TRBV12-4,TRBD1,TRBJ1-2,CASSPFGQGAGGYTF,TGTGCCAGCAGTCCCTTCGGACAGGGGGCCGGTGGCTACACCTTC
many,TRBV24-1,TRBD1,TRBJ2-2,CATSAGTGTGELFF,TGTGCCACCAGTGCGGGGACAGGGACCGGGGAGCTGTTTTTT
.,TRBV7-9,.,TRBJ2-3,CARETLTTDTQYF,TGTGCCAGGGAGACTCTCACCACAGATACGCAGTATTTT
.,TRBV12-3/TRBV12-4,TRBD2,TRBJ2-1,CASSAGGSYEQFF,TGTGCCAGCAGTGCGGGGGGTAGCTATGAGCAGTTCTTC
many,TRBV7-9,TRBD1,TRBJ2-7,CASSSGDRGYEQYF,TGTGCCAGCAGCTCCGGGGACAGGGGCTACGAGCAGTACTTC
.,TRBV7-6,.,TRBJ2-3,CASSMGVDTQYF,TGTGCCAGCAGCATGGGGGTGGATACGCAGTATTTT
few,TRBV7-6,TRBD1,TRBJ1-1,CASSLTGSLSEAFF,TGTGCCAGCAGCTTGACAGGGTCTCTGTCCGAAGCTTTCTTT
few,TRBV27,.,TRBJ2-5,CASSRGTKRGETQYF,TGTGCCAGCAGTAGGGGGACAAAACGGGGGGAGACCCAGTACTTC
.,TRBV7-6,.,TRBJ1-4,CASSPTPSDGEKLFF,TGTGCCAGCAGCCCTACACCCAGCGACGGTGAAAAACTGTTTTTT
few,TRBV7-6,TRBD1,TRBJ1-5,CASSLEQAGGNQPQHF,TGTGCCAGCAGCTTAGAGCAGGCAGGGGGAAATCAGCCCCAGCATTTT
few,TRBV28,.,TRBJ1-1,CASSLGYLEAFF,TGTGCCAGCAGTTTAGGATACCTCGAGGCTTTCTTT
.,TRBV10-3,.,TRBJ1-4,CAISESQGFNEKLFF,TGTGCCATCAGTGAGTCCCAAGGGTTTAATGAAAAACTGTTTTTT
few,TRBV2,.,TRBJ1-5,CASSEALINSNQPQHF,TGTGCCAGCAGTGAAGCGCTCATAAATAGCAATCAGCCCCAGCATTTT
once,TRBV6-6,.,TRBJ1-4,CASSYVQTNEKLFF,TGTGCCAGCAGTTACGTACAGACTAATGAAAAACTGTTTTTT
.,TRBV19,.,TRBJ1-4,CASSTEQVLNEKLFF,TGTGCCAGTAGTACAGAACAGGTACTAAATGAAAAACTGTTTTTT
many,TRBV7-8,.,TRBJ1-5,CASSFRNTRDQPQHF,TGTGCCAGCAGCTTCCGAAACACAAGGGATCAGCCCCAGCATTTT
.,TRBV12-3/TRBV12-4,TRBD1,TRBJ1-5,CASRSDRGPYQPQHF,TGTGCCAGCAGATCCGACAGGGGGCCATATCAGCCCCAGCATTTT
.,TRBV19,.,TRBJ2-3,CASSTAGTMADTQYF,TGTGCCAGTAGCACAGCCGGGACCATGGCAGATACGCAGTATTTT
.,TRBV20-1,.,TRBJ1-1,CSVGGRGPNTEAFF,TGCAGTGTGGGTGGGAGGGGCCCGAACACTGAAGCTTTCTTT
few,TRBV27,.,TRBJ2-6,CASSTFGVPGANVLTF,TGTGCCAGCAGTACTTTCGGGGTCCCTGGGGCCAACGTCCTGACTTTC
.,TRBV7-9,TRBD1,TRBJ2-2,CASSPGQGGPSPNTGELFF,TGTGCCAGCAGCCCGGGACAGGGAGGACCTTCCCCGAACACCGGGGAGCTGTTTTTT
many,TRBV4-1,TRBD2,TRBJ2-1,CASSQGTISGAGWQDEQFF,TGCGCCAGCAGCCAGGGAACTATCAGCGGGGCAGGGTGGCAGGATGAGCAGTTCTTC
few,TRBV4-2,.,TRBJ2-6,CASSPGQGLTLSGANVLTF,TGTGCCAGCAGCCCCGGACAGGGACTAACCCTCTCTGGGGCCAACGTCCTGACTTTC
.,TRBV20-1,.,TRBJ2-4,CSASNQAAKAKNIQYF,TGCAGTGCTAGTAATCAGGCGGCCAAAGCCAAAAACATTCAGTACTTC
few,TRBV6-6,.,TRBJ1-2,CASSTGTGDFYGYTF,TGTGCCAGCAGTACCGGGACGGGGGATTTCTATGGCTACACCTTC
few,TRBV9,.,TRBJ1-1,CASSVGGTVGLGMNTEAFF,TGTGCCAGCAGCGTCGGGGGAACGGTGGGGTTGGGAATGAACACTGAAGCTTTCTTT
.,TRBV19,TRBD1,TRBJ2-7,CASRPGQSSYEQYF,TGTGCCAGTAGGCCGGGACAGAGCTCCTACGAGCAGTACTTC
.,TRBV7-3,.,TRBJ2-6,CASSFGQLSGANVLTF,TGTGCCAGCAGCTTTGGACAGCTCTCTGGGGCCAACGTCCTGACTTTC
.,TRBV7-2,.,TRBJ2-3,CASSPSGPGNTQYF,TGTGCCAGCAGCCCCTCAGGCCCGGGGAATACGCAGTATTTT
.,TRBV13,TRBD1,TRBJ2-7,CASSSRATGGHEQYF,TGTGCCAGCAGCTCCAGGGCGACAGGGGGGCACGAGCAGTACTTC
.,TRBV5-5,.,TRBJ2-5,CASSLFPGRGEETQYF,TGTGCCAGCAGCTTGTTTCCCGGCAGGGGGGAAGAGACCCAGTACTTC
.,TRBV19,.,TRBJ1-1,CASRRREAGSSGEAFF,TGTGCCAGTAGGCGACGGGAGGCAGGGAGTTCCGGGGAAGCTTTCTTT
few,TRBV27,TRBD2,TRBJ2-3,CASSMVGLAGDTQYF,TGTGCCAGCAGTATGGTGGGACTAGCGGGGGATACGCAGTATTTT
many,TRBV7-2,.,TRBJ2-5,CASGGLIAGAPPQYF,TGTGCCAGCGGCGGGTTAATCGCGGGGGCCCCTCCCCAGTACTTC
few,TRBV2,TRBD1,TRBJ2-1,CASTSGQGEGWSYNEQFF,TGTGCCAGCACCTCGGGACAGGGGGAAGGATGGTCCTACAATGAGCAGTTCTTC
many,TRBV7-8,TRBD1,TRBJ2-3,CASSFVRTGFSTDTQYF,TGTGCCAGCAGCTTCGTCAGGACAGGTTTTAGCACAGATACGCAGTATTTT
few,TRBV7-6,TRBD1,TRBJ2-7,CASSSPGTGGHEQYF,TGTGCCAGCAGCTCCCCCGGGACAGGGGGTCACGAGCAGTACTTC
.,TRBV6-2/TRBV6-3,.,TRBJ2-2,CASSYLRIGLSTGELFF,TGTGCCAGCAGTTACCTCCGGATAGGGCTTAGCACCGGGGAGCTGTTTTTT